The 32 T cell receptor beta chains below all came from one sample that was sequenced in a study of blood T cell repertoires in COVID-19 (dated by TCRdb to 2018 to 2020). Preparation of the library involved the immunoSEQ multiplex PCR assay. Here the immuneACCESS table is served through TCRdb, limited to in-frame sequences with V and J called. Missing clones are a known gap in these copies; in checked studies unresolved V genes cover under half, and the rest lacks a known reason. In all, the sample holds about 130,000 clones, and around 86% of those were seen once. Together, the top ten hold roughly 6.7% of the sample. Sequencing was done on a sample of peripheral blood. Receptor source: a man at least 80 years old with active or convalescent COVID-19.

The rearrangement links TRBV7-3 to TRBJ1-2, with D tentatively TRBD1 (5 bases). Germline V CDR1 and CDR2: SGHTA, FQGTGA. The CDR3 is 14 amino acids. V was pared by 5 bases and J by 3 bases, with 13 bases between. The CDR3 sequence is CASSPSGGDYGYTF. CDR3 nucleotide sequence: TGTGCCAGCAGCCCCAGTGGGGGGGACTATGGCTACACCTTC.

This sequence joins TRBV11-2 and TRBJ2-4, with D possibly being TRBD1 (7 bases). Germline V gene data show CDR1 as SGHAT and CDR2 as FQNNGV. The V and J ends lost 6 bases and 0 bases respectively, with 15 bases between them. CDR3 length: 16 amino acids. CDR3 nucleotides: TGTGCCAGCAGTACCGGGGGACAGCTAGCCAAAAACATTCAGTACTTC. This codes for CASSTGGQLAKNIQYF.

The gene calls are TRBV3-1 (or the pseudogene TRBV3-2) and TRBJ1-3; no clear D gene. Germline CDR1 and CDR2: LGHDT and YNNKEL (reference sequence). The CDR3 contains 14 residues. The germline V and J ends were trimmed by 6 bases and 11 bases, with 20 bases remaining between them. The CDR3 here is CASRSTGVLTAIYF. The CDR3 DNA follows: TGTGCCAGCAGATCGACGGGAGTTCTCACCGCCATATATTTT.

The V and J genes are TRBV11-3 and TRBJ2-3, with D possibly matching TRBD1 (5 bases). Germline CDR1 reads SGHNT; CDR2 reads YENEEA. The V end lost 1 base, the J end lost 5 bases, and 16 bases lay between the germline ends. The CDR3 covers 16 residues. The CDR3, as DNA: TGTGCCAGCAGCTTAGGGACACTCACCGGTGGAGATACGCAGTATTTT. The encoded protein is CASSLGTLTGGDTQYF.

This chain links TRBV6-5 with TRBJ2-2, with D possibly TRBD1 on 5 matching bases. This CDR3 region has 14 residues. V lost 7 bases to trimming and J lost 1 base, with 10 bases between them. Germline values: CDR1 MNHEY, CDR2 SVGAGI. The CDR3, as DNA: TGTGCCAGCAATAGGGGTCTGAACACCGGGGAGCTGTTTTTT. Its protein product is CASNRGLNTGELFF.

The genes are TRBV4-1 and TRBJ1-1, with D possibly matching TRBD1 (6 bases). There are 16 residues in the CDR3. Germline V lookup: CDR1 MGHRA, CDR2 YSYEKL. V was shortened by 2 bases and J by 0 bases, with 13 bases between the two germline ends. In DNA, the CDR3 is TGCGCCAGCAGCCAACCGCCCAGGGGCATGAACACTGAAGCTTTCTTT. It codes for CASSQPPRGMNTEAFF.

The chain joins TRBV29-1 to TRBJ1-5; D may be TRBD1 (6 bases). The CDR3 loop spans 12 amino acids. The V end lost 4 bases, the J end lost 3 bases, and 7 bases lay between the germline ends. Germline V gene lookup returns CDR1 SQVTM and CDR2 ANQGSEA. CDR3 DNA: TGCAGCGTTGGGGACACCAATCAGCCCCAGCATTTT. Translation: CSVGDTNQPQHF.

The chain uses TRBV18 and TRBJ2-5; TRBD1 is a possible D gene (5 bases). This CDR3 is 15 amino acids long. The germline gives CDR1 KGHSH, CDR2 LQKENI. Trimming removed 0 bases at V and 4 bases at J, with 12 bases between. CDR3 coding DNA: TGTGCCAGCTCACCACCGAACAGGATGGGAGAGACCCAGTACTTC. This encodes CASSPPNRMGETQYF.

CDR3: CASSLAWPDTQYF. The DNA for the CDR3 is TGTGCCAGCAGCTTGGCTTGGCCAGATACGCAGTATTTT. The rearrangement joins TRBV7-3 to TRBJ2-3; D remains ambiguous. This CDR3 comprises 13 residues. The V end lost 3 bases, the J end lost 4 bases, and 8 bases lay between the germline ends. The germline V gene encodes CDR1 SGHTA and CDR2 FQGTGA.

Only one count was recorded for this clone. The chain combines TRBV6-5 with TRBJ2-3; the D gene is possibly TRBD2 (5 bases). CDR3 length equals 14 residues. The germline V gene has CDR1 MNHEY and CDR2 SVGAGI. V was cut by 10 bases and J by 1 base, with 15 bases left in between. The CDR3 region is CATAVVGGTDTQYF. CDR3 coding DNA: TGTGCCACGGCGGTGGTCGGGGGCACAGATACGCAGTATTTT.

This chain joins TRBV27 and TRBJ1-2, with TRBD1 identical over 7 bases. This CDR3 has 15 residues. In germline, CDR1 is MNHEY, CDR2 SMNVEV (reference sequence). Germline trimming cut 0 bases from V and 3 bases from J; bases unmatched to any gene: 4. CDR3 protein: CASSLSGTVDYGYTF. The CDR3, as DNA: TGTGCCAGCAGTTTATCCGGGACAGTGGACTATGGCTACACCTTC.

This clone appeared many times. V usage is TRBV6-1 and J usage is TRBJ1-5; TRBD1 aligns across 9 bases. The CDR3 length is 15 residues. The trim removed 2 bases at V and 6 bases at J, leaving 5 bases unmatched. Germline-derived CDR1 and CDR2 are MNHNS and SASEGT. CDR3 amino acids: CASSETGGRGQPQHF. The CDR3, as DNA: TGTGCCAGCAGTGAAACAGGGGGCCGCGGTCAGCCCCAGCATTTT.

The chain uses TRBV7-9 and TRBJ1-2; 7 bases agree with TRBD1. Trimming removed 5 bases from V and 4 bases from J; junction bases left unmatched: 10. Germline loops: CDR1 SEHNR, CDR2 FQNEAQ (reference sequence). This CDR3 comprises 15 residues. Written as DNA, the CDR3 is TGTGCCAGCAGCGCACCAGGGGGACAGCGCTATGGCTACACCTTC. Its translation: CASSAPGGQRYGYTF. The whole variable domain, filled in from reference TRBV7-9 and TRBJ1-2, reads DTGVSQNPRHKITKRGQNVTFRCDPISEHNRLYWYRQTLGQGPEFLTYFQNEAQLEKSRLLSDRFSAERPKGSFSTLEIQRTEQGDSAMYLCASSAPGGQRYGYTFGSGTRLTVV.

This chain uses TRBV6-5 with TRBJ2-5, with 11 positions matching TRBD2. Germline lookup yields CDR1 MNHEY and CDR2 SVGAGI. The CDR3 extends over 15 amino acids. The V gene end was trimmed by 5 bases and the J gene end by 3 bases; junction bases not matched to a gene: 5. The CDR3 DNA sequence: TGTGCCAGCAGTCTTTCACTAGCGGGAGAAGAGACCCAGTACTTC. Encoded protein: CASSLSLAGEETQYF.

The rearrangement uses TRBV2 and TRBJ2-6; a weak D match, TRBD1 (5 bases). V lost 7 bases, J lost 11 bases, and 18 bases lay in between. The CDR3 has 14 residues. Per the germline V gene, CDR1 is SNHLY and CDR2 is FYNNEI. Here the CDR3 reads CASNVEDTPDVLTF. The CDR3, as DNA: TGTGCCAGCAATGTAGAGGACACCCCCGACGTCCTGACTTTC. Using reference TRBV2 and TRBJ2-6 for the parts outside the CDR3, the full variable domain is EPEVTQTPSHQVTQMGQEVILRCVPISNHLYFYWYRQILGQKVEFLVSFYNNEISEKSEIFDDQFSVERPDGSNFTLKIRSTKLEDSAMYFCASNVEDTPDVLTFGAGSRLTVL.

This clone was detected once. The rearrangement links TRBV7-8 to TRBJ1-5; D gene unclear. The V and J ends lost 2 bases and 0 bases respectively, with 2 bases between them. Germline CDR1 reads SGHVS; CDR2 reads FQNEAQ. The CDR3 contains 13 residues. The CDR3 nucleotides read TGTGCCAGCAGCTTACGTAGCAATCAGCCCCAGCATTTT. This translates into CASSLRSNQPQHF.

This chain joins TRBV28 and TRBJ1-2; D perhaps matches TRBD1 (6 bases). Trimming took off 2 bases at V and 4 bases at J, with 11 bases between the two ends. The CDR3 has 14 amino acids. Germline values: CDR1 MDHEN, CDR2 SYDVKM. Here the CDR3 reads CASSLPGQIYGYTF. The CDR3 region has the DNA TGTGCCAGCAGTTTACCCGGACAGATCTATGGCTACACCTTC.

The V call is TRBV20-1, the J call TRBJ1-2; D uncertain. Germline V lookup: CDR1 DFQATT, CDR2 SNEGSKA (reference sequence). V dropped 7 bases and J dropped 6 bases, with 12 bases sitting between them. There are 11 residues in the CDR3. The CDR3: CSVRHLNGYTF. CDR3 nucleotides: TGCAGTGTCCGACACCTTAATGGCTACACCTTC.

The gene calls are TRBV4-1 and TRBJ2-1; tentatively, D is TRBD2 (6 bases). CDR3 length equals 15 residues. From germline, CDR1 is MGHRA and CDR2 YSYEKL. Between the trimmed V and J ends, which lost 4 bases and 6 bases, there was a span of 16 bases. The CDR3 sequence is CASSLQRDFTNEQFF. CDR3 nucleotide sequence: TGCGCCAGCAGCCTTCAAAGGGACTTTACCAATGAGCAGTTCTTC.

Only one count was recorded for this clone. The J gene is TRBJ2-1, the V gene TRBV5-4; the D is unclear. CDR1 and CDR2 from the germline V gene are SGHNT and YYREEE (reference sequence). Trimming cost V 4 bases and J 1 base, with 3 bases left between them. The CDR3 contains 12 residues. CDR3 loop: CASSQSYNEQFF. CDR3 coding DNA: TGTGCCAGCAGCCAATCCTACAATGAGCAGTTCTTC.

This chain uses TRBV24-1 with TRBJ2-3; the match to TRBD1 covers 7 bases. V was clipped by 6 bases and J by 0 bases; unmatched bases: 8. The germline V gene encodes CDR1 KGHDR and CDR2 SFDVKD. This CDR3 region has 16 residues. The CDR3 spells CATSLNRGISTDTQYF. As DNA, the CDR3 is TGTGCCACCAGTCTCAACAGGGGCATAAGCACAGATACGCAGTATTTT.

This clone was counted only a few times. Other DNA sequences of this sample code for an identical CDR3. The chain couples TRBV4-3 to TRBJ1-1, with D tentatively TRBD1 (6 bases). This CDR3 spans 14 amino acids. Germline assignment: CDR1 LGHNA and CDR2 YSLEER. V lost 4 bases to trimming and J lost 3 bases, with 12 bases between them. The CDR3 reads CASSRQGRDTEAFF. The CDR3 region has the DNA TGCGCCAGCAGCCGCCAGGGGCGGGACACTGAAGCTTTCTTT.

This chain joins TRBV6-5 and TRBJ2-1; 10 bases align to TRBD2. CDR1 is MNHEY, CDR2 SVGAGI, per germline. The V gene end was trimmed by 7 bases and the J gene end by 8 bases; junction bases not matched to a gene: 11. The CDR3 is 15 residues long. CDR3 residues: CASTPSGGVGYEQFF. CDR3 nucleotides: TGTGCCAGCACTCCTAGCGGGGGAGTTGGCTATGAGCAGTTCTTC.

The table lists this clone with a count of one. The chain couples TRBV7-3 to TRBJ2-2; tentative D call: TRBD1 (5 bases). The CDR3 loop spans 13 amino acids. The V gene lost 5 bases and the J gene lost 7 bases, with 11 bases spanning the gap. From germline, CDR1 is SGHTA and CDR2 FQGTGA. In DNA, the CDR3 is TGTGCCAGCAGCACATATACAGGCGGGGAGCTGTTTTTT. Protein: CASSTYTGGELFF.

The rearrangement links TRBV5-1 to TRBJ2-7, with D possibly matching TRBD2 (5 bases). Germline values: CDR1 SGHRS, CDR2 YFSETQ. Trimming left V 2 bases short and J 3 bases short, with 15 bases between. CDR3 length: 15 amino acids. CDR3 sequence: CASSFGNPGSYEQYF. CDR3 nucleotides: TGCGCCAGCAGCTTCGGTAACCCTGGGAGCTACGAGCAGTACTTC.

This clone has only a few counts. The V call is TRBV19, the J call TRBJ2-3; 8 bases map to TRBD2. Looked up from germline, CDR1 is LNHDA and CDR2 is SQIVND (reference sequence). The V gene end was trimmed by 5 bases and the J gene end by 0 bases; junction bases not matched to a gene: 4. This CDR3 is 15 amino acids long. The CDR3 is CASSQAGESTDTQYF. CDR3 nucleotide sequence: TGTGCCAGTAGTCAAGCGGGGGAGAGCACAGATACGCAGTATTTT.

V gene TRBV23-1 combines with J gene TRBJ2-7, with 8 bases matching TRBD2. TRBV23-1 is given ORF status, its function remaining uncertain. This CDR3 spans 18 amino acids. With V trimmed by 8 bases and J by 0 bases, 18 bases remained unmatched. CDR3 loop: CASLRSGSGTGRSYEQYF. CDR3 DNA sequence: TGCGCCAGCCTGCGGTCGGGTAGCGGGACGGGTCGCTCCTACGAGCAGTACTTC.

This clone was seen only once. The chain combines TRBV11-1 with TRBJ2-3; 11 positions match TRBD1. V lost 0 bases, J lost 5 bases, and 7 bases stayed unmatched. This CDR3 spans 17 amino acids. Germline assignment: CDR1 SGHAT and CDR2 FQDESV (reference sequence). The CDR3 loop reads CASSLALWTGGEDTQYF. In DNA, the CDR3 is TGTGCCAGCAGCTTAGCCTTGTGGACAGGGGGCGAAGATACGCAGTATTTT.

The chain carries TRBV4-2 and TRBJ2-3; 11 bases are shared with TRBD2. The CDR3 covers 20 residues. The V gene's germline CDR1 is LGHNA and CDR2 YNFKEQ. V dropped 0 bases and J dropped 2; count of bases not matched to a gene: 13. The DNA for the CDR3 is TGTGCCAGCAGCCAAGATCTCACTAGCGGGGGCACACGGACCACAGATACGCAGTATTTT. Its translation is CASSQDLTSGGTRTTDTQYF.

The rearrangement links TRBV5-1 to TRBJ1-1; 8 bases fit TRBD1. With V trimmed by 4 bases and J by 1 base, 9 bases remained unmatched. The length of the CDR3 is 16 residues. Germline V gene sequence: CDR1 SGHRS, CDR2 YFSETQ. CDR3 in DNA: TGCGCCAGCAGCCTCGGGAGAGGGACAGGGAACACTGAAGCTTTCTTT. Its protein is CASSLGRGTGNTEAFF.

The chain has TRBV13 and TRBJ2-1; the match to TRBD2 covers 16 bases. Germline CDR1 is PRHDT and CDR2 is FYEKMQ (reference sequence). CDR3 length equals 18 residues. V lost 3 bases, J lost 4 bases, and 6 bases stayed unmatched. This CDR3 is CASSLGTSGRARYNEQFF. The CDR3 DNA sequence: TGTGCCAGCAGCTTGGGGACTAGCGGGAGGGCCAGGTACAATGAGCAGTTCTTC.

The chain has TRBV6-5 and TRBJ1-1; TRBD1 agrees at 7 bases. The germline V gene encodes CDR1 MNHEY and CDR2 SVGAGI. V shed 6 bases and J 3 bases; nucleotides not matched to a gene: 7. CDR3 length: 14 amino acids. The CDR3 region is CASSPYDRDTEAFF. The CDR3 nucleotides are TGTGCCAGCAGCCCCTACGACAGGGACACTGAAGCTTTCTTT.